The 8 T cell receptor beta chains reported below all come from one sample, sequenced in a study of glioma-infiltrating T cells after dendritic cell vaccination. Time point noted: after dendritic cell vaccination, including at tumor progression/relapse. Sequencing was performed with immunoSEQ multiplex PCR; in TCRdb, only in-frame clones are kept and a portion is missing. The data show 90,000 to 140,000 clones, 90% seen once. Sample: blood, taken after dendritic cell vaccination. The source is a human donor with glioblastoma.

J is TRBJ2-3 and V is TRBV30, with D maybe TRBD2 (7 bases). From germline, CDR1 is GTSNPN and CDR2 SVGIG (reference sequence). The V and J ends lost 0 bases and 7 bases respectively, with 29 bases between them. This CDR3 is 19 amino acids long. The chain's CDR3 is CAWSVQTAGATLFSYTQYF. Written as DNA, the CDR3 is TGTGCCTGGAGTGTACAGACTGCGGGGGCGACCCTTTTTTCTTATACGCAGTATTTT.

The gene calls are TRBV29-1 and TRBJ1-2; no clear D gene. Trimming took off 6 bases at V and 6 bases at J, with 8 bases between the two ends. The germline gives CDR1 SQVTM, CDR2 ANQGSEA. This CDR3 has 10 amino acids. The CDR3 here is CSVTSDGYTF. In DNA form, the CDR3 reads TGCAGCGTCACCAGTGATGGCTACACCTTC. Full variable domain (rest looked up from reference TRBV29-1 and TRBJ1-2): SAVISQKPSRDICQRGTSLTIQCQVDSQVTMMFWYRQQPGQSLTLIATANQGSEATYESGFVIDKFPISRPNLTFSTLTVSNMSPEDSSIYLCSVTSDGYTFGSGTRLTVV.

Here the CDR3 DNA reads TGTGCCAGCAGCTTAGGGCTAGCGGCATACGAGCAGTACTTC. Protein: CASSLGLAAYEQYF. The chain links TRBV7-2 to TRBJ2-7, with 7 bases fitting TRBD2. V shed 1 base, J shed 4 bases, and the junction held 4 bases outside the gene matches. The germline CDR1 and CDR2 sequences are SGHTA and FQGNSA. CDR3 size: 14 residues.

This chain uses TRBV9 with TRBJ1-1; D remains unclear. The CDR3 extends over 13 amino acids. Deletions cut 1 base from V and 6 bases from J, with 10 bases between. Germline V gene data show CDR1 as SGDLS and CDR2 as YYNGEE. CDR3 loop: CASSVRPAAEAFF. The DNA of the CDR3 is TGTGCCAGCAGCGTAAGACCAGCGGCTGAAGCTTTCTTT.

V and J are TRBV7-8 and TRBJ1-2; 7 bases are a match to TRBD1. The CDR3 sequence is 13 residues long. The trim removed 5 bases at V and 4 bases at J, leaving 4 bases unmatched. In germline, CDR1 is SGHVS, CDR2 FQNEAQ. CDR3 amino acids: CASSPGQSYGYTF. CDR3 bases: TGTGCCAGCAGCCCGGGACAGAGCTATGGCTACACCTTC. The variable domain in full, completed from reference TRBV7-8 and TRBJ1-2, reads GAGVSQSPRYKVAKRGQDVALRCDPISGHVSLFWYQQALGQGPEFLTYFQNEAQLDKSGLPSDRFFAERPEGSVSTLKIQRTQQEDSAVYLCASSPGQSYGYTFGSGTRLTVV.

V is TRBV7-6 and J is TRBJ1-1, with D possibly matching TRBD1 (5 bases). The germline V gene has CDR1 SGHVS and CDR2 FNYEAQ. This CDR3 has 15 amino acids. The germline V and J ends were trimmed by 1 base and 0 bases, with 9 bases remaining between them. CDR3: CASSLGTNMNTEAFF. The DNA of the CDR3 is TGTGCCAGCAGCTTAGGGACAAACATGAACACTGAAGCTTTCTTT.

The rearrangement links TRBV7-2 to TRBJ2-7; the D gene is possibly TRBD2 (5 bases). Germline CDR1 SGHTA, CDR2 FQGNSA. With 0 bases removed from V and 2 bases from J, the gap between germline ends came to 11 bases. This CDR3 comprises 15 residues. The CDR3 DNA sequence: TGTGCCAGCAGCTTAGCCGCGGGTTCGGCCTACGAGCAGTACTTC. It is translated as CASSLAAGSAYEQYF.

The V call is TRBV20-1, the J call TRBJ1-2, with D hard to call. The CDR3 covers 11 residues. V shed 3 bases and J shed 4 bases, with 6 bases lying between them. Germline values: CDR1 DFQATT, CDR2 SNEGSKA (reference sequence). In nucleotides, the CDR3 is TGCAGTGCTAGTTTAGTCTATGGCTACACCTTC. This translates into CSASLVYGYTF.